This T cell receptor (beta chain) was recovered during a study of T cell repertoires in cytomegalovirus infection. Study-wide background: Public TCR beta signature analysis indicated the presence of both CMV infection and matching HLA type. Study findings and constraints: HLA-C-restricted CMV-specific TCR beta clonotypes prevailed in the ex vivo response. Carriers of CMV plus the relevant HLA were identified by cumulative public TCR beta family frequency.

This clonotype was seen many times. Its specificity is not known. One entry per CDR3 protein, called by TCRdb with MiXCR from the reads. The table lists approximately 140,000 distinct CDR3 sequences, under 30% of them singletons, with almost 35% in the top ten. Trimming cost V 5 bases and J 3 bases, with 28 bases left between them. CDR3 size: 20 residues. CDR1 is SGHVS, CDR2 FQNEAQ, per germline. The genes are TRBV7-8 and TRBJ2-2; D remains ambiguous. The material sequenced was PBMCs, sequenced either directly or after in vitro stimulation (not recorded which). This receptor was identified in a human donor in good health (CMV status not recorded). Some clones in this sample may be carry-over from other donors' samples. The CDR3 loop is CASSKNRAALRREHTGELFF. In nucleotides, the CDR3 is TGTGCCAGCAGCAAAAATCGGGCAGCTCTTAGACGCGAACACACCGGGGAGCTGTTTTTT.